This T cell receptor beta chain was captured in a study of blood T cell repertoires in COVID-19. Study overall: Samples of COVID-19 (acute and convalescent) were obtained from the United States, Italy and Spain. Sources were T cells, B-cell-depleted T cells, or PBMCs; the material itself was cDNA or gDNA.

TCRdb keeps only in-frame clones here, not all; method: immunoSEQ multiplex PCR. This table holds 300,000 to 400,000 clones, approximately 88% found once. Germline V CDR1 and CDR2: MDHEN, SYDVKM. Trimming pared 3 bases from V and 1 base from J, leaving 10 bases between. The CDR3 extends over 15 amino acids. The chain has TRBV28 and TRBJ1-5; TRBD1 is a possible D gene (5 bases). Sequences were obtained from peripheral blood. The TCR was taken from a man aged 30 to 45 with COVID-19, enrolled during active disease. The CDR3 region is CASSFLGLSNQPQHF. DNA of the CDR3: TGTGCCAGCAGTTTCCTGGGACTCAGCAATCAGCCCCAGCATTTT.